Listed below are T cell receptor beta chains from one sample, sequenced in a study of regulatory T cells in long-lasting Graves disease. Via MiXCR, TCRdb re-called the multiplex PCR reads, giving one row per CDR3 protein. Of around 250,000 distinct CDR3 sequences listed, about 20% were seen once; the top ten hold 11% to 15%. The same sample was also used in a study of T cells in Graves' hyperthyroidism and ophthalmopathy.

The source material was peripheral blood mononuclear cells (PBMCs), sampled at new diagnosis, from a patient treated with antithyroid drugs. These receptors all stem from a woman aged 30 to 39 with Graves disease. Both conserved end residues are part of each CDR3. The D gene is left open where the match is weak. Rows may omit the clone size; those that give it use once, few, many or a size class.

TRBV6-1	NA	many	TRBJ2-7	TGTGCCAGCAGGCCTCGGGGCCGACCCACCAAGCAGTACTTC	CASRPRGRPTKQYF
TRBV12-3/TRBV12-4	TRBD1	many	TRBJ1-1	TGTGCCAGCAGTGGGGACAGGGGGGACACTGAAGCTTTCTTT	CASSGDRGDTEAFF
TRBV5-1	TRBD1	NA	TRBJ1-3	TGCGCCAGCAGCGTAGGGGACAGGGGAGAAGAAAACACCATATATTTT	CASSVGDRGEENTIYF
TRBV5-1	TRBD1	NA	TRBJ2-1	TGCGCCAGCAGCTTGGGGGACAGGGGCAATGAGCAGTTCTTC	CASSLGDRGNEQFF
TRBV11-2	NA	many	TRBJ2-2	TGTGCCAGCAGCTTTAGCAGCCCCGCGAACACCGGGGAGCTGTTTTTT	CASSFSSPANTGELFF
TRBV7-9	NA	few	TRBJ1-2	TGTGCCAGCAGCCCACCGCAGGGTGGCTACACCTTC	CASSPPQGGYTF
TRBV18	NA	many	TRBJ1-2	TGTGCCAGCTTATCAGCCGGATCTAACTATGGCTACACCTTC	CASLSAGSNYGYTF
TRBV20-1	TRBD2	NA	TRBJ2-3	TGCAGTGCTATCTCGGGGGGGCTGATTAGCACAGATACGCAGTATTTT	CSAISGGLISTDTQYF
TRBV12-3/TRBV12-4	NA	many	TRBJ1-1	TGTGCCAGCAGTTTTGGGGGTCCTAACACTGAAGCTTTCTTT	CASSFGGPNTEAFF
TRBV7-3	NA	many	TRBJ1-2	TGTGCCAGCAGCTCCTTGGGGGGGACGGAGAGTGGCTACACCTTC	CASSSLGGTESGYTF
TRBV5-1	NA	many	TRBJ2-1	TGTGCCAGCAGCTCCCCCCGCTCCTACAATGAGCAGTTCTTC	CASSSPRSYNEQFF
TRBV7-3	TRBD1	NA	TRBJ2-1	TGTGCCAGCAGCCAACCGGGGACAGACCAGCTCCGAGGTGAGCAGTTCTTC	CASSQPGTDQLRGEQFF
TRBV2	NA	many	TRBJ2-3	TGTGCCACCTACACAGATACGCAGTATTTT	CATYTDTQYF
TRBV20-1	NA	NA	TRBJ2-2	TGCAGTGCTAGAGATGCGGAGGATTGGGTCCCCACCGGGGAGCTGTTTTTT	CSARDAEDWVPTGELFF
TRBV6-1	NA	many	TRBJ1-4	TGTGCCAGGAGAACTTACGTTGGGGCTCTTAGGTCTAATGAAAAACTGTTTTTT	CARRTYVGALRSNEKLFF
TRBV20-1	NA	many	TRBJ2-4	TGCAGTGCTAGAGAGTTAGCCAAAAACATTCAGTACTTC	CSARELAKNIQYF
TRBV27	NA	NA	TRBJ1-1	TGTGCCAGCAGCTCCTCCTGGGACAAGAACACTGAAGCTTTCTTT	CASSSSWDKNTEAFF
TRBV15	TRBD2	NA	TRBJ2-1	TGTGCCACCAGCACCATAGCGGGAGAAGAGCAGTTCTTC	CATSTIAGEEQFF
TRBV11-2	NA	NA	TRBJ1-1	TGTGCCAGCAGTCGCGGGGCGACTGAAGCTTTCTTT	CASSRGATEAFF
TRBV3-1	NA	many	TRBJ2-3	TGTGCCAGCAGCCCGACGCTAGGGGGGGAAGATACGCAGTATTTT	CASSPTLGGEDTQYF
TRBV4-1	NA	few	TRBJ2-3	TGCGCCAGCAGCCAAGGCCGGGGATCAGATACGCAGTATTTT	CASSQGRGSDTQYF
TRBV12-3/TRBV12-4	NA	few	TRBJ1-1	TGTGCCAGCAGTTTATCGTTCACTGAAGCTTTCTTT	CASSLSFTEAFF
TRBV7-9	TRBD1	many	TRBJ1-5	TGTGCCAGCTCCATCCCCCCGGGACAGGGGAAATCACAGCCCCAGCATTTT	CASSIPPGQGKSQPQHF
TRBV2	TRBD2	NA	TRBJ2-7	TGTGCCACCACGAGGACTAGCGGGAGAGGAAGGGACGAGCAGTACTTC	CATTRTSGRGRDEQYF